This is a list of T cell receptor beta chains from one sample in a study of cytomegalovirus exposure and HLA in healthy donors. Using immunoSEQ multiplex PCR, the repertoire was profiled, and TCRdb retains in-frame clones only, with some absent. The sample includes fewer than 200,000 clones, approximately 12% seen only once; the top ten take 7.8%. Input material: PBMCs. Receptors originate from a man aged 50-59 years in good health and CMV-seropositive. Each CDR3 is given with its conserved first and last residue. D genes are given only for firm matches. Size values are once, few and many counts, or a class for expanded clones, and some rows have none.

.,TRBJ1-6,few,TRBV30,TGTGCCTGGAGTGTAGGCCAGGTGGCTTATAGTTCACCCCTCCACTTT,CAWSVGQVAYSSPLHF
.,TRBJ1-2,.,TRBV29-1,TGCAGCGTTGAACAACAGGCTAACTATGGCTACACCTTC,CSVEQQANYGYTF
TRBD1,TRBJ2-7,few,TRBV5-6,TGTGCCAGCAGCCTCCGGACAGGGAGAATGGACGAGCAGTACTTC,CASSLRTGRMDEQYF
TRBD2,TRBJ2-1,few,TRBV6-5,TGTGCCAGCAGTTGGGCCGGGACTAGCGGGAATGAGCAGTTCTTC,CASSWAGTSGNEQFF
TRBD1,TRBJ1-6,.,TRBV7-9,TGTGCCAGCAGGAGGGACAGCTCCTATAATTCACCCCTCCACTTT,CASRRDSSYNSPLHF
TRBD1,TRBJ2-3,.,TRBV6-5,TGTGCCAGCAGAAGCGCCGGGACAGGGGCATATACGCAGTATTTT,CASRSAGTGAYTQYF
.,TRBJ2-6,few,TRBV28,TGTGCCAGCAAGGTCGGGGGACCTGGGGCCAACGTCCTGACTTTC,CASKVGGPGANVLTF
.,TRBJ1-1,.,TRBV6-5,TGTGCCAGCAGTTACGAGAGGTACACTGAAGCTTTCTTT,CASSYERYTEAFF
TRBD1,TRBJ2-1,.,TRBV30,TGTGCCCTCCGGACAGGGCTCACCGGGGGGTTCTTC,CALRTGLTGGFF
TRBD1,TRBJ1-2,few,TRBV6-5,TGTGCCAGCAGTTACTCGCGGGACAGCAGCTATGGCTACACCTTC,CASSYSRDSSYGYTF
.,TRBJ1-1,few,TRBV29-1,TGCAGCGTGGCGGGGTCTATGAACACTGAAGCTTTCTTT,CSVAGSMNTEAFF
.,TRBJ1-1,.,TRBV7-9,TGTGCCAGCAGCCTCGGTGGGGGGGCGGCTGGGGGTACTGAAGCTTTCTTT,CASSLGGGAAGGTEAFF
TRBD2,TRBJ2-7,few,TRBV29-1,TGCAGCGGCAAGCGGGGGGGCCGCGAGCAGTACTTC,CSGKRGGREQYF
.,TRBJ2-7,few,TRBV7-2,TGTGCCAGCAGCCCCCGACACGGTGGGTACGAGCAGTACTTC,CASSPRHGGYEQYF
.,TRBJ1-1,.,TRBV9,TGTGCCAGCAGCGTCGGGATTATGAACACTGAAGCTTTCTTT,CASSVGIMNTEAFF
TRBD1,TRBJ1-1,few,TRBV4-3,TGCGCCAGCAGCCACCACCGGGACAGGCAGAACACTGAAGCTTTCTTT,CASSHHRDRQNTEAFF
.,TRBJ1-5,.,TRBV7-2,TGTGCCAGCAGCTCCCCAAATCAGCCCCAGCATTTT,CASSSPNQPQHF
TRBD2,TRBJ2-3,few,TRBV7-7,TGTGCCAGCAGCCCGGGACTAGCGGAGAATACGCAGTATTTT,CASSPGLAENTQYF
.,TRBJ1-2,.,TRBV2,TGTGCCAGCAGTGAAGCGGTTGGGGGGAATGGCTACACCTTC,CASSEAVGGNGYTF
TRBD1,TRBJ1-5,.,TRBV6-6,TGTGCCAGCAGGGGGACAGGGGATCAGCCCCAGCATTTT,CASRGTGDQPQHF